Presented here are 21 T cell receptor beta chains from one specimen sequenced in a study of post-analysis software for immune sequencing data. Broader study findings: Elevated frequency relative to controls characterized several TRBV segments in patients, TRBV5-6, TRBV5-1 and TRBV20-1 among them.

The antigens these receptors bind are not known. Unique molecular identifiers were carried by the TCR beta cDNA libraries. Via MiXCR, TCRdb re-called the PCR reads, giving one row per CDR3 protein. The sample records around 700,000 distinct CDR3 sequences, roughly three fifths being singletons. Specimen: blood. Every receptor here comes from a girl aged 2-15 years with multiple sclerosis.

In regard to this clonotype: Germline is not matched at one junction end, which may reflect a read error. This rearrangement joins TRBV4-3 to TRBJ1-2; a weak D match, TRBD1 (6 bases). The CDR3 totals 15 residues. Germline V gene sequence: CDR1 LGHNA, CDR2 YSLEER. The CDR3 loop is CASNQVLWGRSGYTF. The CDR3 DNA sequence: TGCGCCAGCAACCAAGTTCTCTGGGGGCGGAGTGGCTACACCTTC.

This clonotype was observed a handful of times. V usage is TRBV11-2 and J usage is TRBJ1-6, with a tentative D call TRBD1 (5 bases). V shed 3 bases and J shed 10 bases, with 22 bases lying between them. The CDR3 is 17 amino acids. Germline CDR1 and CDR2: SGHAT and FQNNGV. The CDR3 DNA is TGTGCCAGCAGCTTTCGCCCCAGGGAGGGTTTTAGGTCACCCCTCCACTTT. Protein sequence: CASSFRPREGFRSPLHF.

The gene calls are TRBV5-1 and TRBJ2-3, with D possibly called TRBD1 or TRBD2 (5 bases each). Germline loops: CDR1 SGHRS, CDR2 YFSETQ. Trimming left V 0 bases short and J 4 bases short, with 21 bases between. The CDR3 is 18 amino acids. CDR3 loop: CASSLAFVRPGAADTQYF. CDR3 nucleotide sequence: TGCGCCAGCAGCTTGGCCTTTGTTAGGCCCGGGGCGGCAGATACGCAGTATTTT.

This sequence joins TRBV6-1 and TRBJ1-5, with D perhaps TRBD1 (5 bases). Germline lookup yields CDR1 MNHNS and CDR2 SASEGT. CDR3 length: 14 amino acids. V gave up 3 bases and J gave up 3 bases, with 9 bases separating them. In DNA, the CDR3 is TGTGCCAGCAGTGAGGGGGGGGACAATCAGCCCCAGCATTTT. This sequence encodes CASSEGGDNQPQHF.

This clonotype appeared a few times. This rearrangement joins TRBV29-1 to TRBJ2-5; D remains ambiguous. Trimming removed 5 bases at V and 5 bases at J, with 21 bases between. The CDR3 is 15 amino acids. Germline lookup yields CDR1 SQVTM and CDR2 ANQGSEA. The CDR3 DNA reads as TGCAGCGTTACCTCCACGGCAGGCGGCAGGGAGACCCAGTACTTC. Its protein is CSVTSTAGGRETQYF.

This clonotype was counted between two and nine times. The genes are TRBV20-1 and TRBJ2-1, with 10 bases fitting TRBD2. The V segment lost 0 bases and the J segment 4 bases; nucleotides outside the gene matches: 3. Germline V gene lookup returns CDR1 DFQATT and CDR2 SNEGSKA (reference sequence). The CDR3 has 15 residues. The DNA of the CDR3 is TGCAGTGCTAGAGACAGAGCGGGGGGGTACAATGAGCAGTTCTTC. This sequence encodes CSARDRAGGYNEQFF.

There are a few counts of this clonotype. The chain recombines TRBV4-1 with TRBJ2-7; no clear D gene. This CDR3 has 17 amino acids. The germline V gene has CDR1 MGHRA and CDR2 YSYEKL. V lost 0 bases, J lost 1 base, and 16 bases lay in between. The CDR3 sequence: CASSQEAAAQLSYEQYF. The CDR3 nucleotides are TGCGCCAGCAGCCAAGAGGCGGCAGCCCAATTGTCCTACGAGCAGTACTTC.

Details on this clonotype: A junction boundary mismatches the germline segment, possibly from a read error. V usage is TRBV12-3 or TRBV12-4 and J usage is TRBJ2-3; 8 nucleotides agree with TRBD1. CDR3 length equals 14 residues. The CDR3 region is CASTGQGTADMQYF. The CDR3 nucleotides read TGTGCCAGCACTGGACAGGGAACGGCAGATATGCAGTATTTT.

A note on this clonotype: At one end, the junction sequence differs from germline, possibly due to a read error. V is TRBV2 and J is TRBJ2-1; D could derive from TRBD1 or TRBD2 (5 bases each). CDR1 is SNHLY, CDR2 FYNNEI, per germline. This CDR3 region has 13 residues. CDR3 sequence: CASRWEQGGEQFF. DNA of the CDR3: TGTGCAAGCAGGTGGGAGCAGGGCGGTGAGCAGTTCTTC.

The V call is TRBV21-1, the J call TRBJ1-1. TRBV21-1 is a listed pseudogene. The CDR3 loop spans 14 amino acids. In DNA, the CDR3 is TGTGCCAGCAGCAGAGAGTTCAGGGAGACTGAAGCTTTCTTT. Protein product: CASSREFRETEAFF.

J is TRBJ2-7 and V is TRBV20-1; no firm D call. Looked up from germline, CDR1 is DFQATT and CDR2 is SNEGSKA (reference sequence). V was pared by 1 base and J by 2 bases, with 9 bases between. The CDR3 has 13 residues. The CDR3 sequence is CSARAGNTYEQYF. CDR3 nucleotide sequence: TGCAGTGCTAGAGCGGGCAACACCTACGAGCAGTACTTC.

The gene calls are TRBV11-2 and TRBJ1-2; 9 positions agree with TRBD1. Germline V gene lookup returns CDR1 SGHAT and CDR2 FQNNGV. J gave up 4 bases and V 5 bases, and 8 bases lay outside the gene matches. The CDR3 has 15 residues. The CDR3 loop reads CASSRHRDRAYGYTF. The DNA of the CDR3 is TGTGCCAGCAGCAGACACCGGGACAGGGCCTATGGCTACACCTTC.

The V call is TRBV29-1, the J call TRBJ2-2; 8 bases line up with TRBD2. V dropped 7 bases and J dropped 6; count of bases not matched to a gene: 4. CDR3 length: 12 amino acids. Germline loops: CDR1 SQVTM, CDR2 ANQGSEA. Here the CDR3 reads CSATAGAGELFF. CDR3 nucleotides: TGCAGCGCCACAGCGGGGGCCGGGGAGCTGTTTTTT.

The V and J genes are TRBV5-7 and TRBJ2-1; D might be TRBD1 (5 bases). TRBV5-7 is annotated as an ORF whose role is uncertain. The germline V and J ends were trimmed by 4 bases and 0 bases, with 14 bases remaining between them. The CDR3 consists of 16 residues. The CDR3 is CASSQGRGDSYNEQFF. CDR3 nucleotide sequence: TGTGCCAGCAGCCAGGGTCGTGGCGACTCCTACAATGAGCAGTTCTTC.

This chain uses TRBV4-1 with TRBJ2-3; a possible D gene is TRBD2 (5 bases). V shed 4 bases and J shed 5 bases, with 16 bases lying between them. The germline CDR1 and CDR2 sequences are MGHRA and YSYEKL. There are 15 residues in the CDR3. The CDR3 protein is CASSPYLGGEDTQYF. For the CDR3, the DNA is TGCGCCAGCAGCCCCTATTTAGGAGGAGAAGATACGCAGTATTTT.

The chain carries TRBV12-3 or TRBV12-4 and TRBJ2-1; 9 nucleotides match TRBD1. V shed 10 bases, J shed 2 bases, and the junction held 18 bases outside the gene matches. The CDR3 contains 18 residues. Here the CDR3 reads CATRTKPGQGNPYNEQFF. DNA of the CDR3: TGTGCCACCAGAACTAAACCGGGACAGGGAAACCCCTACAATGAGCAGTTCTTC.

This clonotype was counted between two and nine times. The chain combines TRBV29-1 with TRBJ2-7, with 8 bases that match TRBD2. The germline V gene encodes CDR1 SQVTM and CDR2 ANQGSEA. The CDR3 extends over 14 amino acids. J was trimmed by 0 bases and V by 5 bases; bases with no gene match: 6. The DNA for the CDR3 is TGCAGCGTTTCCGGGACTAGGAGCTCCTACGAGCAGTACTTC. It is translated as CSVSGTRSSYEQYF.

On this clonotype: The germline gene is not matched at one end of the junction; a read error may be the cause. The gene calls are TRBV20-1 and TRBJ2-1; D possibly matches TRBD1 or TRBD2 (5 bases each). Germline CDR1 is DFQATT and CDR2 is SNEGSKA (reference sequence). The CDR3 has 16 residues. CDR3 residues: CSTRPQGVSSYNEQFF. CDR3 bases: TGCAGTACTAGGCCCCAGGGAGTTTCCTCCTACAATGAGCAGTTCTTC.

The J gene is TRBJ2-1, the V gene TRBV6-5; 10 bases map to TRBD2. V lost 4 bases and J lost 0; bases outside the gene matches: 9. Germline CDR1 reads MNHEY; CDR2 reads SVGAGI. The CDR3 is 18 amino acids. CDR3 region: CASSLTLAGGTSYNEQFF. The CDR3 nucleotides are TGTGCCAGCAGTTTGACCTTAGCGGGGGGTACCTCCTACAATGAGCAGTTCTTC.

The V and J genes are TRBV6-1 and TRBJ2-6; D is perhaps TRBD1 (5 bases). CDR1 MNHNS and CDR2 SASEGT come from the germline V gene. The CDR3 covers 13 residues. Trimming took 10 bases from V and 2 from J, leaving 9 bases between them. The CDR3 reads CATRATGANVLTF. The CDR3 DNA is TGTGCCACCAGGGCAACTGGGGCCAACGTCCTGACTTTC.

This chain connects TRBV6-6 to TRBJ2-7; the match to TRBD1 covers 8 bases. The V segment lost 0 bases and the J segment 2 bases; nucleotides outside the gene matches: 0. Germline V lookup: CDR1 MNHNY, CDR2 SVGAGI (reference sequence). The CDR3 has 14 residues. The CDR3 spells CASSYSDRAYEQYF. The CDR3 DNA is TGTGCCAGCAGTTACTCGGACAGGGCCTACGAGCAGTACTTC.